The source of this T cell receptor beta chain is a study of T cell responses to AZD1222 COVID-19 vaccine. From germline, CDR1 is SGHVS and CDR2 FQNEAQ. With 5 bases clipped from V and 4 bases from J, the junction kept 6 bases outside the gene matches. The CDR3 has 14 amino acids. TCRdb keeps only in-frame clones here, not all; method: immunoSEQ multiplex PCR. In the table there are 150,000 to 200,000 clones, under 95% of which are singletons. Sequencing used peripheral blood, obtained on day 0 of AZD1222 vaccination. This chain joins TRBV7-8 and TRBJ2-7, with 9 bases lining up with TRBD1. The TCR originated in an adult in good health. CDR3 loop: CASSARDRVYEQYF. The CDR3 region has the DNA TGTGCCAGCAGCGCCCGGGACAGGGTGTACGAGCAGTACTTC.